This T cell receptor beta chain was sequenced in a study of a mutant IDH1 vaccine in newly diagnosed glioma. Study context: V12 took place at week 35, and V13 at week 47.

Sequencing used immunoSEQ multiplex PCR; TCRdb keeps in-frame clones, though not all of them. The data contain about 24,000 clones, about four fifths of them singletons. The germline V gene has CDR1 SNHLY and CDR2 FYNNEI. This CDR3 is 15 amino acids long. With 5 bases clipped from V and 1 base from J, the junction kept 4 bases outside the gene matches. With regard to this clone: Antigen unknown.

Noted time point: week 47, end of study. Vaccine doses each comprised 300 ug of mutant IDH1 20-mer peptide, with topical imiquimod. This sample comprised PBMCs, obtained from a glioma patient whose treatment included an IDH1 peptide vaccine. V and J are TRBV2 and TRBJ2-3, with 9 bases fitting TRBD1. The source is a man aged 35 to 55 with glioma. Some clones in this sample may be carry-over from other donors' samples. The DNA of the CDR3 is TGTGCCAGCAGTACAGGGGGCTGGGGCACAGATACGCAGTATTTT. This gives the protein CASSTGGWGTDTQYF.